The 24 T cell receptor beta chains presented below share a single source sample, sequenced in a study of T cell responses to AZD1222 COVID-19 vaccine. Sequencing was performed with immunoSEQ multiplex PCR; in TCRdb, only in-frame clones are kept and a portion is missing. Of under 150,000 clones in the sample, 85% to 95% are singletons; the top ten hold 1.6%. Specimen: peripheral blood, collected 28 days after the second AZD1222 dose. The receptors come from an adult who received the AZD1222 COVID-19 vaccine.

The rearrangement links TRBV9 to TRBJ2-7, with a weak D call TRBD2 (6 bases). Germline V gene lookup returns CDR1 SGDLS and CDR2 YYNGEE. With 4 bases removed from V and 2 bases from J, the gap between germline ends came to 22 bases. CDR3 length: 17 residues. This CDR3 is CASSPHGGRADTYEQYF. The CDR3 coding sequence is TGTGCCAGCAGCCCCCACGGGGGTCGGGCGGACACCTACGAGCAGTACTTC.

The gene calls are TRBV6-2 or TRBV6-3 and TRBJ2-1; D is unresolved. The germline V gene encodes CDR1 MNHEY and CDR2 SVGEGT. V was cut by 5 bases and J by 10 bases, with 12 bases left in between. The CDR3 has 12 residues. This CDR3 is CASSNVPKEQFF. CDR3 sequence (DNA): TGTGCCAGCAGTAACGTCCCCAAGGAGCAGTTCTTC.

The V and J genes are TRBV10-3 and TRBJ2-1; D gene ambiguous. The CDR3 spans 13 residues. V was pared by 2 bases and J by 8 bases, with 10 bases between. CDR1 is ENHRY and CDR2 is SYGVKD in the germline V gene. The CDR3 spells CAISEASKHEQFF. DNA of the CDR3: TGTGCCATCAGTGAGGCTAGTAAACATGAGCAGTTCTTC.

The gene calls are TRBV10-3 and TRBJ2-7, with 10 bases that match TRBD1. V was clipped by 9 bases and J by 0 bases; unmatched bases: 2. The CDR3 loop spans 13 amino acids. Looked up from germline, CDR1 is ENHRY and CDR2 is SYGVKD. The CDR3 reads CAIGTGDSYEQYF. The CDR3 DNA reads as TGTGCCATAGGGACAGGGGACTCCTACGAGCAGTACTTC.

Written as DNA, the CDR3 is TGTGCCAGTAGCGGGGGTCCCGGTCTCCGGTCCTACAATGAGCAGTTCTTC. Protein: CASSGGPGLRSYNEQFF. The chain links TRBV19 to TRBJ2-1; D possibly corresponds to TRBD2 (6 bases). CDR3 length equals 17 residues. Between the trimmed V and J ends, which lost 6 bases and 1 base, there was a span of 19 bases. Germline CDR1 LNHDA, CDR2 SQIVND (reference sequence). Full variable domain (outside the CDR3, taken from reference TRBV19 and TRBJ2-1): DGGITQSPKYLFRKEGQNVTLSCEQNLNHDAMYWYRQDPGQGLRLIYYSQIVNDFQKGDIAEGYSVSREKKESFPLTVTSAQKNPTAFYLCASSGGPGLRSYNEQFFGPGTRLTVL.

This sequence joins TRBV10-2 and TRBJ2-3; 13 positions agree with TRBD2. In germline, CDR1 is WSHSY, CDR2 SAAADI. Trimming at V came to 11 bases and at J to 6 bases, leaving 5 bases not matched to a gene. This CDR3 spans 13 amino acids. CDR3 in amino acids: CAGGLAGADTQYF. The CDR3 region has the DNA TGCGCCGGCGGACTAGCGGGAGCGGATACGCAGTATTTT.

J is TRBJ2-3 and V is TRBV10-1, with 7 bases fitting TRBD2. J was trimmed by 0 bases and V by 4 bases; bases with no gene match: 13. The CDR3 length is 18 residues. Germline V gene data show CDR1 as WNHNN and CDR2 as SYGVQD (reference sequence). The CDR3 region is CASSGLKRGYFSTDTQYF. CDR3 sequence (DNA): TGCGCCAGCAGTGGACTAAAGCGGGGATACTTTAGCACAGATACGCAGTATTTT.

The rearrangement uses TRBV10-3 and TRBJ1-5, with D maybe TRBD1 (5 bases). V lost 10 bases and J 2 bases, leaving 18 bases between the germline ends. This CDR3 is built from 15 residues. CDR1 and CDR2 from the germline V gene are ENHRY and SYGVKD. CDR3 in DNA: TGTGCCACCAGCTCCGGGGTGGGGGGCAATCAGCCCCAGCATTTT. Translating gives CATSSGVGGNQPQHF.

This chain links TRBV7-9 with TRBJ1-3, with D tentatively TRBD1 (5 bases). The CDR3 is 16 residues long. With 7 bases removed from V and 0 bases from J, the gap between germline ends came to 16 bases. CDR1 SEHNR and CDR2 FQNEAQ come from the germline V gene (reference sequence). DNA of the CDR3: TGTGCCAGCACCCAGGGCGGGTCGAGCTCTGGAAACACCATATATTTT. Protein: CASTQGGSSSGNTIYF.

This clone occurred once. The chain employs TRBV9 and TRBJ2-1, with TRBD2 identical over 7 bases. J lost 9 bases, V lost 7 bases, and 4 bases had no gene match. The length of the CDR3 is 11 residues. Germline values: CDR1 SGDLS, CDR2 YYNGEE. CDR3 region: CASGRGGEQFF. The CDR3 region has the DNA TGTGCCAGCGGGAGGGGTGGTGAGCAGTTCTTC.

The CDR3 loop is CSAILAGTWAYEQYF. CDR3 nucleotide sequence: TGCAGTGCTATCTTAGCCGGGACTTGGGCCTACGAGCAGTACTTC. The genes are TRBV29-1 and TRBJ2-7; tentatively, D is TRBD2 (6 bases). The CDR3 has 15 residues. The germline CDR1 and CDR2 sequences are SQVTM and ANQGSEA.

The table lists this clone with a count of one. The gene calls are TRBV6-5 and TRBJ2-1; D is possibly TRBD1 or TRBD2 (5 bases each). Germline V CDR1 and CDR2: MNHEY, SVGAGI. V gave up 1 base and J gave up 5 bases, with 12 bases separating them. The CDR3 sequence is 15 residues long. CDR3 DNA sequence: TGTGCCAGCAGTTACTGGGGGAGTCGGGACAATGAGCAGTTCTTC. Translation: CASSYWGSRDNEQFF.

This clone came up a few times. The V gene is TRBV4-1, the J gene TRBJ2-7; 8 bases are a match to TRBD2. With V trimmed by 3 bases and J by 4 bases, 17 bases remained unmatched. This CDR3 has 18 residues. Germline V gene sequence: CDR1 MGHRA, CDR2 YSYEKL. CDR3 nucleotides: TGCGCCAGCAGCCAGGATTCTAGCGGGCCCATATTCGTGTACGAGCAGTACTTC. Translating it yields CASSQDSSGPIFVYEQYF.

The rearrangement joins TRBV3-1 (or the pseudogene TRBV3-2) to TRBJ2-7; 9 bases agree with TRBD2. Germline trimming cut 3 bases from V and 0 bases from J; bases unmatched to any gene: 0. CDR1 LGHDT and CDR2 YNNKEL come from the germline V gene (reference sequence). The CDR3 is made up of 14 amino acids. CDR3 sequence: CASSQGLASYEQYF. The CDR3 DNA reads TGTGCCAGCAGCCAGGGACTAGCCTCCTACGAGCAGTACTTC.

This clone was picked up one time. This sequence joins TRBV6-6 and TRBJ1-1; D is uncertain. The germline V gene has CDR1 MNHNY and CDR2 SVGAGI (reference sequence). This CDR3 is built from 16 residues. V was clipped by 6 bases and J by 3 bases, with 20 bases between them. CDR3: CASSYTRQILYTEAFF. The CDR3 region has the DNA TGTGCCAGCAGCTATACCCGACAAATACTATACACTGAAGCTTTCTTT.

The rearrangement links TRBV13 to TRBJ2-5; D might be TRBD1 (6 bases). CDR3 size: 13 residues. V lost 4 bases and J lost 2, with 8 bases in between. Per the germline V gene, CDR1 is PRHDT and CDR2 is FYEKMQ (reference sequence). The CDR3 here is CASSSRGQETQYF. In nucleotides, the CDR3 is TGTGCCAGCAGCTCCAGGGGACAAGAGACCCAGTACTTC.

This chain uses TRBV5-4 with TRBJ2-5; D unclear. V gave up 0 bases and J gave up 0 bases, with 12 bases separating them. CDR1 SGHNT and CDR2 YYREEE come from the germline V gene (reference sequence). This CDR3 is built from 16 residues. CDR3 nucleotides: TGTGCCAGCAGCTTGGGTCTAGGAAGGAACCAAGAGACCCAGTACTTC. This translates into CASSLGLGRNQETQYF.

In DNA, the CDR3 is TGCGCCAGCAGTGAGCCCGAAAACATTCAGTACTTC. Protein sequence: CASSEPENIQYF. This sequence joins TRBV10-2 and TRBJ2-4; D is undetermined. Germline values: CDR1 WSHSY, CDR2 SAAADI. The CDR3 covers 12 residues. Deletions cut 2 bases from V and 5 bases from J, with 4 bases between.

This clone was found once. The rearrangement links TRBV19 to TRBJ2-1, with a tentative D call TRBD2 (6 bases). Germline values: CDR1 LNHDA, CDR2 SQIVND (reference sequence). V lost 7 bases, J lost 3 bases, and 10 bases lay in between. This CDR3 region has 13 residues. CDR3 in amino acids: CASKNSGYNEQFF. The CDR3 DNA sequence: TGTGCCAGTAAGAATAGCGGCTACAATGAGCAGTTCTTC. The variable domain in full, completed from reference TRBV19 and TRBJ2-1, reads DGGITQSPKYLFRKEGQNVTLSCEQNLNHDAMYWYRQDPGQGLRLIYYSQIVNDFQKGDIAEGYSVSREKKESFPLTVTSAQKNPTAFYLCASKNSGYNEQFFGPGTRLTVL.

This chain connects TRBV30 to TRBJ1-5; a possible D gene is TRBD1 (5 bases). CDR1 is GTSNPN and CDR2 is SVGIG in the germline V gene (reference sequence). The CDR3 runs to 13 residues. V lost 0 bases, J lost 5 bases, and 8 bases lay in between. The chain's CDR3 is CAWSVGDHQPQHF. The CDR3 bases are TGTGCCTGGAGTGTGGGGGACCATCAGCCCCAGCATTTT.

The V and J genes are TRBV7-3 and TRBJ2-3; 10 bases fit TRBD1. The CDR3 is 15 residues long. Germline CDR1 is SGHTA and CDR2 is FQGTGA. V trimming: 5 bases; J trimming: 4 bases; junction bases outside the gene matches: 6. CDR3 coding DNA: TGTGCCAGCAGCAGGGGACAGGGGTTTGCAGATACGCAGTATTTT. It specifies CASSRGQGFADTQYF.

This sequence joins TRBV29-1 and TRBJ1-4, with a possible D match to TRBD1 (5 bases). Germline V gene sequence: CDR1 SQVTM, CDR2 ANQGSEA. Deletions cut 0 bases from V and 8 bases from J, with 10 bases between. This CDR3 contains 13 residues. The CDR3 loop reads CSVEESGNEKLFF. CDR3 sequence (DNA): TGCAGCGTTGAAGAGTCAGGGAACGAAAAACTGTTTTTT.

In its sample, this clone was seen once. The chain carries TRBV2 and TRBJ1-2, with D uncertain. Germline CDR1 is SNHLY and CDR2 is FYNNEI. Trimming left V 4 bases short and J 3 bases short, with 33 bases between. The CDR3 extends over 21 amino acids. CDR3 amino acids: CASSVILFAGSSFKGYYGYTF. CDR3 DNA: TGTGCCAGCAGTGTGATTCTCTTCGCTGGGTCCTCCTTCAAGGGCTACTATGGCTACACCTTC.

This clone was seen a single time. The rearrangement uses TRBV27 and TRBJ1-2; D remains ambiguous. This CDR3 region has 14 residues. Germline CDR1 reads MNHEY; CDR2 reads SMNVEV (reference sequence). The V end was cut by 8 bases, the J end by 0 bases, with 13 bases between. For the CDR3, the DNA is TGTGCCAGCGGGGAGGTCAGGACTAACTATGGCTACACCTTC. This gives the protein CASGEVRTNYGYTF.